Each of the 20 T cell receptor beta chains below was sequenced from the same sample in a study of blood T cell repertoires in COVID-19. The repertoire was sequenced with immunoSEQ multiplex PCR; TCRdb's copy has only in-frame clones and lacks some. The sample lists about 480,000 clones; around 85% were seen once. Sequenced sample: PBMCs or T cells enriched from blood (not recorded which). These receptors all stem from a woman in her fifties or sixties who had recovered from COVID-19.

In the case of this clone: Other nucleotide sequences from this sample produce the same CDR3. The V call is TRBV5-1, the J call TRBJ1-1, with 10 bases matching TRBD1. Losses at the gene ends were 1 base for V and 3 bases for J; bases not matched to a gene: 3. Germline CDR1 SGHRS, CDR2 YFSETQ. This CDR3 has 15 residues. Here the CDR3 DNA reads TGCGCCAGCAGCTTGCGGACAGGGGGGCACACTGAAGCTTTCTTT. Translated: CASSLRTGGHTEAFF.

This clone was observed once. V is TRBV28 and J is TRBJ1-3; D remains ambiguous. Trimming stripped 3 bases from V and 3 bases from J, with 6 bases between. Germline V lookup: CDR1 MDHEN, CDR2 SYDVKM. This CDR3 region has 13 residues. CDR3 bases: TGTGCCAGCAGTTTGTTGAGTGGAAACACCATATATTTT. Translated, it gives CASSLLSGNTIYF.

The rearrangement links TRBV7-2 to TRBJ1-4; 8 positions agree with TRBD1. This CDR3 is built from 15 residues. Losses at the gene ends were 3 bases for V and 4 bases for J; bases not matched to a gene: 4. Germline V gene lookup returns CDR1 SGHTA and CDR2 FQGNSA. The CDR3 spells CASSFQGARNEKLFF. The CDR3 coding sequence is TGTGCCAGCAGCTTCCAGGGGGCGCGTAATGAAAAACTGTTTTTT.

The chain combines TRBV9 with TRBJ2-5; 16 bases line up with TRBD2. Germline V lookup: CDR1 SGDLS, CDR2 YYNGEE. The CDR3 has 18 residues. Germline trimming cut 2 bases from V and 5 bases from J; bases unmatched to any gene: 9. The CDR3 sequence is CASSVGLAGGLPRETQYF. The CDR3 DNA follows: TGTGCCAGCAGCGTGGGACTAGCGGGGGGGCTTCCCAGGGAGACCCAGTACTTC.

The V call is TRBV6-2 or TRBV6-3, the J call TRBJ2-3; 8 nucleotides align to TRBD2. Trimming at V came to 5 bases and at J to 2 bases, leaving 6 bases not matched to a gene. CDR3 size: 15 residues. Germline V lookup: CDR1 MNHEY, CDR2 SVGEGT. The CDR3 spells CASSPLAGYTDTQYF. CDR3 nucleotide sequence: TGTGCCAGCAGTCCCTTAGCGGGATACACAGATACGCAGTATTTT.

This chain uses TRBV2 with TRBJ1-4; maybe TRBD1 (5 bases). V was pared by 7 bases and J by 10 bases, with 25 bases between. Germline lookup yields CDR1 SNHLY and CDR2 FYNNEI. The CDR3 runs 16 residues. The CDR3 DNA sequence: TGTGCCAGCATATTGTTAGTGGGGGGTAAGAGAGGAAAACTGTTTTTT. The encoded protein is CASILLVGGKRGKLFF.

This clone has a handful of counts. The rearrangement joins TRBV27 to TRBJ1-6; D perhaps matches TRBD1 (6 bases). The CDR3 spans 12 residues. Per the germline V gene, CDR1 is MNHEY and CDR2 is SMNVEV (reference sequence). The germline V and J ends were trimmed by 11 bases and 10 bases, with 15 bases remaining between them. CDR3 sequence (DNA): TGTGCCGCAGGGGAAGGGCCCTCACCCCTCCACTTT. Amino acids: CAAGEGPSPLHF.

This chain joins TRBV19 and TRBJ1-2; D is uncertain. Per the germline V gene, CDR1 is LNHDA and CDR2 is SQIVND (reference sequence). V lost 2 bases and J 1 base, leaving 8 bases between the germline ends. This CDR3 has 14 residues. CDR3 coding DNA: TGTGCCAGTAGTATAAACAGCTTTAACTATGGCTACACCTTC. Translated: CASSINSFNYGYTF.

The chain couples TRBV15 to TRBJ2-3, with D uncertain. This CDR3 is 14 amino acids long. Germline CDR1 reads LNHNV; CDR2 reads YYDKDF (reference sequence). V was trimmed by 2 bases and J by 2 bases, leaving 8 bases between them. The CDR3 DNA reads as TGTGCCACCAGCAGAAAACTTACCACAGATACGCAGTATTTT. This gives the protein CATSRKLTTDTQYF.

This chain links TRBV9 with TRBJ2-3, with D possibly matching TRBD1 (6 bases). Trimming removed 4 bases at V and 0 bases at J, with 12 bases between. Germline V gene sequence: CDR1 SGDLS, CDR2 YYNGEE. This CDR3 is 15 amino acids long. The CDR3 sequence is CASSPRTESTDTQYF. The CDR3 DNA is TGTGCCAGCAGCCCCCGGACAGAGAGCACAGATACGCAGTATTTT.

This clone was recorded only once. The V call is TRBV14, the J call TRBJ1-3; D is uncertain. This CDR3 is built from 14 residues. Trimming pared 3 bases from V and 0 bases from J, leaving 6 bases between. Germline CDR1 is SGHDN and CDR2 is FVKESK. The CDR3 nucleotides read TGTGCCAGCAGCCACTCGAGCTCTGGAAACACCATATATTTT. It translates to CASSHSSSGNTIYF.

V gene TRBV10-2 combines with J gene TRBJ1-3; tentatively, D is TRBD1 (5 bases). V lost 4 bases and J lost 12, with 16 bases in between. This CDR3 is built from 13 residues. Germline loops: CDR1 WSHSY, CDR2 SAAADI. CDR3 nucleotides: TGCGCCAGCAGTGTGAGGCAGGGAGGTATCATATATTTT. This sequence encodes CASSVRQGGIIYF.

The gene calls are TRBV9 and TRBJ1-1; 7 bases map to TRBD1. J gave up 6 bases and V 0 bases, and 5 bases lay outside the gene matches. Germline V gene sequence: CDR1 SGDLS, CDR2 YYNGEE. The CDR3 contains 14 residues. The CDR3 bases are TGTGCCAGCAGCGTAGCTACGAGGGGGCCTGAAGCTTTCTTT. Translation gives CASSVATRGPEAFF.

The V and J genes are TRBV6-4 and TRBJ2-1; D unresolved. The CDR3 covers 14 residues. Trimming removed 0 bases from V and 15 bases from J, with 18 bases in between. CDR1 is MRHNA and CDR2 is SNTAGT in the germline V gene. CDR3 coding DNA: TGTGCCAGCAGTGACTCGCCTAGTGGTAGGATTTTGTTCTTC. Residues: CASSDSPSGRILFF.

The chain is built from TRBV2 and TRBJ1-2; perhaps TRBD1 as D (5 bases). Germline V gene data show CDR1 as SNHLY and CDR2 as FYNNEI. V was trimmed by 4 bases and J by 3 bases, leaving 9 bases between them. This CDR3 is built from 13 residues. The CDR3 DNA sequence: TGTGCCAGCAGTGGGGAGGGGCACTATGGCTACACCTTC. Translated: CASSGEGHYGYTF. The whole variable domain, filled in from reference TRBV2 and TRBJ1-2, reads EPEVTQTPSHQVTQMGQEVILRCVPISNHLYFYWYRQILGQKVEFLVSFYNNEISEKSEIFDDQFSVERPDGSNFTLKIRSTKLEDSAMYFCASSGEGHYGYTFGSGTRLTVV.

The rearrangement joins TRBV7-6 to TRBJ2-3, with D possibly being TRBD1 (6 bases). V lost 3 bases, J lost 0 bases, and 10 bases lay in between. The germline V gene encodes CDR1 SGHVS and CDR2 FNYEAQ. The CDR3 sequence is 15 residues long. In nucleotides, the CDR3 is TGTGCCAGCAGCTTTACGGGACACAGCACAGATACGCAGTATTTT. It translates to CASSFTGHSTDTQYF.

This clone was detected a few times. The CDR3 sequence is CASSLAEGTEAFF. The CDR3 nucleotides read TGTGCCAGCAGCTTAGCGGAGGGGACTGAAGCTTTCTTT. The chain joins TRBV11-3 to TRBJ1-1; D may be TRBD1 (5 bases). The CDR3 covers 13 residues. Germline V gene sequence: CDR1 SGHNT, CDR2 YENEEA. Between the trimmed V and J ends, which lost 1 base and 5 bases, there was a span of 8 bases.

The chain couples TRBV30 to TRBJ1-1, with 12 positions matching TRBD1. This CDR3 has 18 amino acids. Losses at the gene ends were 2 bases for V and 7 bases for J; bases not matched to a gene: 17. Germline lookup yields CDR1 GTSNPN and CDR2 SVGIG (reference sequence). The CDR3 DNA reads as TGTGCCTGGAGTCCTCCATCTGGGACAGGGGGCCAAAAGGGTGAAGCTTTCTTT. Translation gives CAWSPPSGTGGQKGEAFF.

The chain is built from TRBV6-5 and TRBJ1-1; 8 bases fit TRBD1. Germline CDR1 reads MNHEY; CDR2 reads SVGAGI. The CDR3 loop spans 15 amino acids. V shed 2 bases, J shed 1 base, and the junction held 3 bases outside the gene matches. In DNA form, the CDR3 reads TGTGCCAGCAGTTACATTGGGACAGGGAACACTGAAGCTTTCTTT. It encodes CASSYIGTGNTEAFF.

This chain links TRBV2 with TRBJ1-2; D is perhaps TRBD1 (5 bases). Germline V gene sequence: CDR1 SNHLY, CDR2 FYNNEI. This CDR3 is built from 15 residues. V lost 2 bases to trimming and J lost 4 bases, with 14 bases between them. CDR3 in amino acids: CASSESPPGLYGYTF. In DNA, the CDR3 is TGTGCCAGCAGTGAATCCCCGCCAGGGCTCTATGGCTACACCTTC.